This TCR beta chain stems from a study of CD8+CD57+ T cells in acquired aplastic anemia. An expansion of CD8+CD57+ cells by flow cytometry had been shown in patients chosen for sequencing. On this clonotype itself: At one boundary the junction diverges from the germline segment, which might be a read error.

Genomic DNA provided the template from which TCR beta VDJ and CDR3 profiles were obtained. TCRdb independently ran MiXCR on the reads; one entry per CDR3 protein. The data show around 170,000 distinct CDR3 sequences, with 40% to 55% seen just once and around 9.7% held by the top ten. Germline lookup yields CDR1 KGHDR and CDR2 SFDVKD. The CDR3 sequence is 15 residues long. The sequence derives from a human donor with aplastic anemia. The sequenced material came from sorted CD4+, CD8+, or CD8+CD57+ T cells (not recorded which) from PBMCs. The V and J genes are TRBV24-1 and TRBJ2-3; TRBD1 or TRBD2 may be the D gene (5 bases each). The CDR3 DNA is TGTGCCACCAGTGATCCGGGACCAGTCACAGGTACGCAGTACTTT. Protein product: CATSDPGPVTGTQYF.